A selection of T cell receptor beta chains follows, all from one sample in a study of CD8+ T cells in alopecia areata. The repertoire was sequenced with immunoSEQ multiplex PCR; TCRdb's copy has only in-frame clones and lacks some. The sample consists of about 110,000 clones, over 55% of them appearing once. The specimen was NKG2D-low CD8+ T cells sorted from blood. These receptors were taken from a human donor with alopecia areata. CDR3s leave out the opening cysteine and the closing phenylalanine or tryptophan. Fields, in order: J gene, V gene, CDR3 protein.

j_gene: TRBJ2-4; v_gene: TRBV28; CDR3aa: ASSPPRGGPKNIQY
j_gene: TRBJ2-2; v_gene: TRBV11-2; CDR3aa: ASSLDPPGARGELF
j_gene: TRBJ2-7; v_gene: TRBV29-1; CDR3aa: SVGAGSSYEQY
j_gene: TRBJ2-3; v_gene: TRBV25-1; CDR3aa: ASSEPLVDTQY
j_gene: TRBJ2-6; v_gene: TRBV28; CDR3aa: ASSISGANVLT
j_gene: TRBJ1-3; v_gene: TRBV4-1; CDR3aa: ASSLTDPGNTIY
j_gene: TRBJ1-2; v_gene: TRBV5-1; CDR3aa: ASSPGTGTGYGYT
j_gene: TRBJ2-2; v_gene: TRBV2; CDR3aa: ASRWDTGELF
j_gene: TRBJ2-5; v_gene: TRBV2; CDR3aa: ASTEGGLSETQY
j_gene: TRBJ1-1; v_gene: TRBV6-1; CDR3aa: ASSEAKQRFLTEAF
j_gene: TRBJ1-1; v_gene: TRBV27; CDR3aa: ASSFVTGGTEAF
j_gene: TRBJ2-2; v_gene: TRBV13; CDR3aa: ASTPGAHTGELF
j_gene: TRBJ2-1; v_gene: TRBV6-4; CDR3aa: ASSEDSNSYNEQF
j_gene: TRBJ2-7; v_gene: TRBV27; CDR3aa: ASSLKGAIFYEQY
j_gene: TRBJ2-7; v_gene: TRBV9; CDR3aa: ASSVEGQGSDEQY
j_gene: TRBJ1-2; v_gene: TRBV4-1; CDR3aa: ASSQETRAFDGYT
j_gene: TRBJ1-1; v_gene: TRBV19; CDR3aa: ASTELGGGNEAF
j_gene: TRBJ2-1; v_gene: TRBV15; CDR3aa: ATGLGSNEQF
j_gene: TRBJ2-3; v_gene: TRBV15; CDR3aa: ATSGAGKVTQY
j_gene: TRBJ1-1; v_gene: TRBV2; CDR3aa: ASSGRDRVAWTEAF
j_gene: TRBJ1-2; v_gene: TRBV4-1; CDR3aa: ASSQIEGINYGYT
j_gene: TRBJ1-4; v_gene: TRBV19; CDR3aa: ASSIKGITTNEKLF
j_gene: TRBJ2-7; v_gene: TRBV10-3; CDR3aa: AISGTSGAVPYEQY
j_gene: TRBJ1-5; v_gene: TRBV4-1; CDR3aa: ASSQGDGYQPQH
j_gene: TRBJ2-1; v_gene: TRBV6-5; CDR3aa: ASSYSGSPHYNEQF
j_gene: TRBJ2-5; v_gene: TRBV7-8; CDR3aa: ASSLEASGRAQETQY
j_gene: TRBJ2-1; v_gene: TRBV7-8; CDR3aa: ASSKGLDNEQF
j_gene: TRBJ2-7; v_gene: TRBV25-1; CDR3aa: ASALLADEQY
j_gene: TRBJ2-7; v_gene: TRBV2; CDR3aa: ASTRTGEQY
j_gene: TRBJ1-5; v_gene: TRBV28; CDR3aa: ASSLGPGNQPQH
j_gene: TRBJ2-7; v_gene: TRBV6-6; CDR3aa: ASSYPGQGEY
j_gene: TRBJ2-5; v_gene: TRBV27; CDR3aa: ASSLSPRGDRETQY
j_gene: TRBJ2-3; v_gene: TRBV6-5; CDR3aa: ATCWGGRDTDTQY
j_gene: TRBJ2-3; v_gene: TRBV19; CDR3aa: ASSIDPSPDTQY
j_gene: TRBJ2-3; v_gene: TRBV6-6; CDR3aa: ASSPTYTQY
j_gene: TRBJ2-3; v_gene: TRBV10-1; CDR3aa: ASSGGDTQY
j_gene: TRBJ2-4; v_gene: TRBV4-1; CDR3aa: ASSQDPITKNIQY
j_gene: TRBJ2-7; v_gene: TRBV15; CDR3aa: ATSRDSGTGYKPY
j_gene: TRBJ2-5; v_gene: TRBV6-5; CDR3aa: ASSYSLTSGQETQY
j_gene: TRBJ1-5; v_gene: TRBV30; CDR3aa: AWSVTGYQPQH
j_gene: TRBJ2-7; v_gene: TRBV7-8; CDR3aa: ASSFRRSYEQY
j_gene: TRBJ1-1; v_gene: TRBV27; CDR3aa: ASSLTPRTEAF
j_gene: TRBJ1-2; v_gene: TRBV29-1; CDR3aa: SSGQGYGYT
j_gene: TRBJ2-1; v_gene: TRBV5-6; CDR3aa: ASSPGTTNEQF
j_gene: TRBJ2-2; v_gene: TRBV13; CDR3aa: ASSAVFTGELF
j_gene: TRBJ2-2; v_gene: TRBV30; CDR3aa: AWSVLGPGNTGELF
j_gene: TRBJ1-2; v_gene: TRBV5-6; CDR3aa: ASMASNYGYT
j_gene: TRBJ2-5; v_gene: TRBV13; CDR3aa: ASSLGPSSRGPIQETQY
j_gene: TRBJ2-1; v_gene: TRBV4-1; CDR3aa: ASSQGSGRFHEQF
j_gene: TRBJ2-3; v_gene: TRBV27; CDR3aa: ASSLLAGGLAGVAVTDTQY
j_gene: TRBJ1-3; v_gene: TRBV29-1; CDR3aa: SVWDSGSGNTIY
j_gene: TRBJ2-1; v_gene: TRBV5-6; CDR3aa: ASTPPGVGYNEQF
j_gene: TRBJ2-7; v_gene: TRBV30; CDR3aa: AWSGVGRIFRGYEQY
j_gene: TRBJ2-1; v_gene: TRBV2; CDR3aa: ASSEWGLASGRDLNEQF
j_gene: TRBJ2-5; v_gene: TRBV29-1; CDR3aa: SVRPSGRAWETQY
j_gene: TRBJ2-7; v_gene: TRBV9; CDR3aa: ASSELAGAFYEQY
j_gene: TRBJ2-3; v_gene: TRBV5-1; CDR3aa: ASSLAATLTDTQY